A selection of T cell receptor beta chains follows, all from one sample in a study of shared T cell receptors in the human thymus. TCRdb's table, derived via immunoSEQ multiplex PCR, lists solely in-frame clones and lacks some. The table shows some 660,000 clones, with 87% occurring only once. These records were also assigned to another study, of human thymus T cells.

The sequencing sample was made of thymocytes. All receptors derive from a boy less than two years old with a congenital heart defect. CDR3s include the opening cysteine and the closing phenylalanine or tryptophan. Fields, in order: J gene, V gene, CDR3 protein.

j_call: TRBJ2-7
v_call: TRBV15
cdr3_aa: CATSRTSGRGEQYF

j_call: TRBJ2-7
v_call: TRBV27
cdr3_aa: CASQAGTQNYEQYF

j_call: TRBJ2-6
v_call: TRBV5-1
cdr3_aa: CASSLVFNLGAASGANVLTF

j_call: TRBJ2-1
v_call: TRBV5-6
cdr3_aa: CASSLGRTGGYEEQFF

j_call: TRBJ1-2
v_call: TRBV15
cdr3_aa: CATSRGAVGQHYGYTF

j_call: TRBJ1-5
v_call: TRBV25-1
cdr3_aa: CASRGVGQPQHF

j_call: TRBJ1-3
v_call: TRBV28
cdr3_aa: CASSKPTGVLSGNTIYF

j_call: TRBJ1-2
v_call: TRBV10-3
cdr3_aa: CAIRTPRDRADYGYTF

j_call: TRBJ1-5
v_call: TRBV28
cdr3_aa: CASIGQYTKGYQPQHF

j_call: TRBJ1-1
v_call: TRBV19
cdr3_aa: CASSITGGDRTEAFF

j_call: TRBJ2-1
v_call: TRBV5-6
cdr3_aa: CASSLGTSGRGNEQFF

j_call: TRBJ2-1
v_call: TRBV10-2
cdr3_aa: CASSRPTGLGTLYNEQFF

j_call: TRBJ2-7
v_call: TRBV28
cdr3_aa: CASSLRLYEQYF

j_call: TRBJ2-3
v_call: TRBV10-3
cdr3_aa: CAITGDATDTQYF

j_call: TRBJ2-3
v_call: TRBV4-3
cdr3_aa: CASSQDLGSASKVTDTQYF

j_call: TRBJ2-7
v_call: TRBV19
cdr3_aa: CASSGETGAAYEQYF

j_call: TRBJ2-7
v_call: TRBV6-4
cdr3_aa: CASSNVAGGPRNEQYF

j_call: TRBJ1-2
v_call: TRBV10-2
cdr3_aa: CASSRGGVEGYTF

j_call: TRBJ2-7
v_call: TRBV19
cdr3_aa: CASSISNRGVGSYEQYF

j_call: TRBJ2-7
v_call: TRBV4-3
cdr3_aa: CASSQEDREAYEQYF

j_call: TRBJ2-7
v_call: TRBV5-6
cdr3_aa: CASSPGQGFYLLSEQYF

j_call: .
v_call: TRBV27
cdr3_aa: CASSSPGERFHEQYF

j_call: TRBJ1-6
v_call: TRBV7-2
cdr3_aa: CASSDWTGGLYNSPLHF

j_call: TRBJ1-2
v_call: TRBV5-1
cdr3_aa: CASSQGQAPYGYTF

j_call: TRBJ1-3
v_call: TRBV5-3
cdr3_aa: CARRRCGNTIYF

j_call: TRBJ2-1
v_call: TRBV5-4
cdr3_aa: CASSTPLGGAYNEQFF

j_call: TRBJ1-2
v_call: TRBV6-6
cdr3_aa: CASSYPGQGRGGYTF

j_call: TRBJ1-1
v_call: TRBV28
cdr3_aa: CASSSLSTMRHTEAFF

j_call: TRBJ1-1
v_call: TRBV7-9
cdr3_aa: CASSLALGGGSRVNTEAFF

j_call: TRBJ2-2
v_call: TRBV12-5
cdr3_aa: CASGPIHRARKDTGELFF

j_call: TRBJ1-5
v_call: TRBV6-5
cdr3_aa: CASSTGVRQPQHF

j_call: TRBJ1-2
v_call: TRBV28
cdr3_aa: CASSPQGQGDYTF

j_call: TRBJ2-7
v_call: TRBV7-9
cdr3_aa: CASSVTPGQPSYEQYF

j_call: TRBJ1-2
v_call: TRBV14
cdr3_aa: CASSRDRAGYTF

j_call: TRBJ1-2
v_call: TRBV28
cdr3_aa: CASSPRGRGYGYTF

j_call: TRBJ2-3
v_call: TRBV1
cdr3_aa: CTSSQEGGVGAPHTQYF

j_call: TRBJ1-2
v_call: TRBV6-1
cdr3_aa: CASSTYRENYGYTF

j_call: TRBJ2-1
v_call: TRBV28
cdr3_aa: CASRQGAGEQFF

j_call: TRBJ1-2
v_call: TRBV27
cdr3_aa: CASSLDPRVYGYTF

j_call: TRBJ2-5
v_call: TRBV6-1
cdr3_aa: CASRVRRGQETQYF